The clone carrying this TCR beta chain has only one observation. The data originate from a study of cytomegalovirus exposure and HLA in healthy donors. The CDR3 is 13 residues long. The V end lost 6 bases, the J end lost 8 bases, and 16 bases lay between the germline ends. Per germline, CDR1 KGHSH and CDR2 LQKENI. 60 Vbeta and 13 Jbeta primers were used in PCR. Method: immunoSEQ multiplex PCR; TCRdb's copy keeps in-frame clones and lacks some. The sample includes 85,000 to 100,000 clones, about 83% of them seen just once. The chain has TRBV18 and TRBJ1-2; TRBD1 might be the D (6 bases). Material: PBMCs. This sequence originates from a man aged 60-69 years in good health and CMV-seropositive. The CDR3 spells CASSLNRDRGYTF. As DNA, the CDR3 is TGTGCCAGCTCCCTCAACAGGGATCGAGGCTACACCTTC. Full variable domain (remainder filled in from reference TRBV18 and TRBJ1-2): NAGVMQNPRHLVRRRGQEARLRCSPMKGHSHVYWYRQLPEEGLKFMVYLQKENIIDESGMPKERFSAEFPKEGPSILRIQQVVRGDSAAYFCASSLNRDRGYTFGSGTRLTVV.